Listed below are T cell receptor beta chains from one sample, sequenced in a study of neoadjuvant anti-PD-1 for oral cavity cancer. Sequenced by immunoSEQ multiplex PCR; TCRdb stores in-frame clones only, minus some. The profile covers roughly 23,000 clones, with 45% appearing a single time and around 40% taken by the ten largest. Sequenced material: tumor tissue, taken after nivolumab (anti-PD-1) treatment. These receptor sequences come from a person aged 35-80 years with oral cavity squamous cell carcinoma. Both conserved end residues are part of each CDR3. Each record gives: clone size, D gene, J gene, V gene, CDR3 protein, CDR3 DNA. A D gene is named only where the DNA matches it firmly. The size entry is marked missing in some rows and otherwise reads once, few, many or a size class.

clone size: NA; D gene: TRBD1; J gene: TRBJ2-2; V gene: TRBV19; CDR3 protein: CASKDRGNTGELFF; CDR3 DNA: TGTGCCAGTAAAGACAGGGGGAACACCGGGGAGCTGTTTTTT
clone size: NA; D gene: NA; J gene: TRBJ1-1; V gene: TRBV20-1; CDR3 protein: CSARMTVEAFF; CDR3 DNA: TGCAGTGCTAGAATGACAGTTGAAGCTTTCTTT
clone size: NA; D gene: NA; J gene: TRBJ1-2; V gene: TRBV15; CDR3 protein: CATSRELRYGYTF; CDR3 DNA: TGTGCCACCAGCAGAGAACTGCGCTATGGCTACACCTTC
clone size: NA; D gene: NA; J gene: TRBJ1-1; V gene: TRBV7-9; CDR3 protein: CASSLGRTEAFF; CDR3 DNA: TGTGCCAGCAGCTTAGGGAGGACTGAAGCTTTCTTT
clone size: few; D gene: TRBD1; J gene: TRBJ1-4; V gene: TRBV19; CDR3 protein: CASRIDGQGASKLFF; CDR3 DNA: TGTGCCAGCAGAATCGACGGTCAGGGGGCCTCAAAACTGTTTTTT
clone size: many; D gene: NA; J gene: TRBJ2-1; V gene: TRBV28; CDR3 protein: CASSLRGGLANEQFF; CDR3 DNA: TGTGCCAGCAGTTTAAGGGGGGGGCTGGCAAATGAGCAGTTCTTC
clone size: few; D gene: TRBD1; J gene: TRBJ1-1; V gene: TRBV19; CDR3 protein: CASQTGMNTEAFF; CDR3 DNA: TGTGCCAGCCAGACAGGGATGAACACTGAAGCTTTCTTT
clone size: few; D gene: NA; J gene: TRBJ1-4; V gene: TRBV7-6; CDR3 protein: CASSLVAEKLFF; CDR3 DNA: TGTGCCAGCAGCTTAGTCGCGGAAAAACTGTTTTTT
clone size: NA; D gene: NA; J gene: TRBJ2-3; V gene: TRBV2; CDR3 protein: CASSSDTQYF; CDR3 DNA: TGTGCCAGCAGCTCAGATACGCAGTATTTT
clone size: NA; D gene: TRBD2; J gene: TRBJ2-3; V gene: TRBV19; CDR3 protein: CASKASGASFPTDTQYF; CDR3 DNA: TGTGCCAGTAAGGCTAGCGGGGCCTCCTTCCCCACAGATACGCAGTATTTT
clone size: NA; D gene: NA; J gene: TRBJ2-2; V gene: TRBV11-3; CDR3 protein: CASSLGTVTGELFF; CDR3 DNA: TGTGCCAGCAGCTTGGGGACGGTCACCGGGGAGCTGTTTTTT
clone size: NA; D gene: TRBD2; J gene: TRBJ2-1; V gene: TRBV10-3; CDR3 protein: CATLDLPSGAYNEQFF; CDR3 DNA: TGTGCCACCCTCGACCTTCCTAGCGGGGCCTACAATGAGCAGTTCTTC
clone size: few; D gene: NA; J gene: TRBJ2-7; V gene: TRBV20-1; CDR3 protein: CSARWGVEQYF; CDR3 DNA: TGCAGTGCTCGCTGGGGGGTTGAGCAGTACTTC
clone size: NA; D gene: TRBD1; J gene: TRBJ1-2; V gene: TRBV5-4; CDR3 protein: CASSQAGTGDGWGYTF; CDR3 DNA: TGTGCCAGCAGCCAGGCAGGGACAGGGGACGGGTGGGGCTACACCTTC
clone size: NA; D gene: TRBD1; J gene: TRBJ1-5; V gene: TRBV19; CDR3 protein: CASEMDRVGNQPQHF; CDR3 DNA: TGTGCCAGTGAAATGGACAGGGTAGGCAATCAGCCCCAGCATTTT
clone size: NA; D gene: NA; J gene: TRBJ2-7; V gene: TRBV19; CDR3 protein: CASSGGEFYEQYF; CDR3 DNA: TGTGCCAGTAGTGGCGGGGAATTCTACGAGCAGTACTTC
clone size: medium-sized; D gene: NA; J gene: TRBJ2-7; V gene: TRBV30; CDR3 protein: CAWSVRGRGDSYEQYF; CDR3 DNA: TGTGCCTGGAGTGTACGGGGCCGGGGGGACAGCTACGAGCAGTACTTC
clone size: NA; D gene: NA; J gene: TRBJ1-4; V gene: TRBV7-2; CDR3 protein: CASSLRFGTNEKLFF; CDR3 DNA: TGTGCCAGCAGCTTGCGATTCGGTACTAATGAAAAACTGTTTTTT
clone size: NA; D gene: NA; J gene: TRBJ2-2; V gene: TRBV5-6; CDR3 protein: CASSFAAKNTGELFF; CDR3 DNA: TGTGCCAGCAGCTTCGCAGCAAAGAACACCGGGGAGCTGTTTTTT
clone size: many; D gene: TRBD1; J gene: TRBJ1-4; V gene: TRBV19; CDR3 protein: CASSIGQGGTEKLFF; CDR3 DNA: TGTGCCAGTAGTATCGGCCAGGGGGGTACTGAAAAACTGTTTTTT
clone size: NA; D gene: NA; J gene: TRBJ1-2; V gene: TRBV6-5; CDR3 protein: CASSYSGRVGNGYTF; CDR3 DNA: TGTGCCAGCAGTTACTCGGGCAGGGTGGGGAATGGCTACACCTTC
clone size: many; D gene: TRBD1; J gene: TRBJ1-5; V gene: TRBV7-2; CDR3 protein: CASSVQGGVNQPQHF; CDR3 DNA: TGTGCCAGCAGCGTCCAGGGGGGGGTCAATCAGCCCCAGCATTTT
clone size: NA; D gene: TRBD2; J gene: TRBJ2-7; V gene: TRBV11-2; CDR3 protein: CASSPGGTSTYEQYF; CDR3 DNA: TGTGCCAGCAGCCCGGGGGGGACATCGACCTACGAGCAGTACTTC
clone size: NA; D gene: NA; J gene: TRBJ1-3; V gene: TRBV7-8; CDR3 protein: CASSTGTGNTIYF; CDR3 DNA: TGTGCCAGCAGCACAGGGACTGGAAACACCATATATTTT
clone size: NA; D gene: TRBD1; J gene: TRBJ1-6; V gene: TRBV2; CDR3 protein: CASSLDRVGNSPLHF; CDR3 DNA: TGTGCCAGCAGTTTAGACAGGGTCGGTAATTCACCCCTCCACTTT
clone size: few; D gene: NA; J gene: TRBJ1-2; V gene: TRBV19; CDR3 protein: CASSTSTTTRGYTF; CDR3 DNA: TGTGCCAGTAGTACTTCGACGACTACGCGTGGCTACACCTTC
clone size: many; D gene: TRBD1; J gene: TRBJ1-6; V gene: TRBV30; CDR3 protein: CAWMGDSPVSPLHF; CDR3 DNA: TGTGCCTGGATGGGGGACAGTCCTGTGTCACCCCTCCACTTT
clone size: NA; D gene: TRBD2; J gene: TRBJ2-3; V gene: TRBV18; CDR3 protein: CASSPFSGGRTDTQYF; CDR3 DNA: TGTGCCAGCTCACCCTTTAGCGGGGGGCGCACAGATACGCAGTATTTT
clone size: NA; D gene: NA; J gene: TRBJ2-5; V gene: TRBV5-6; CDR3 protein: CASSARDPRGETQYF; CDR3 DNA: TGTGCCAGCAGCGCACGGGATCCAAGGGGGGAGACCCAGTACTTC
clone size: NA; D gene: NA; J gene: TRBJ2-1; V gene: TRBV7-9; CDR3 protein: CASRPPWSSYNEQFF; CDR3 DNA: TGTGCCAGCAGACCGCCGTGGAGCTCCTACAATGAGCAGTTCTTC
clone size: NA; D gene: TRBD1; J gene: TRBJ1-2; V gene: TRBV6-5; CDR3 protein: CASSPGTGSIGYTF; CDR3 DNA: TGCGCCAGCAGCCCCGGGACAGGGTCTATTGGCTACACCTTC
clone size: NA; D gene: NA; J gene: TRBJ1-1; V gene: TRBV14; CDR3 protein: CASSQDKGDWAEAFF; CDR3 DNA: TGTGCCAGCAGCCAAGATAAAGGGGATTGGGCTGAAGCTTTCTTT
clone size: NA; D gene: TRBD1; J gene: TRBJ1-2; V gene: TRBV7-6; CDR3 protein: CASSPGGVYGYTF; CDR3 DNA: TGTGCCAGCAGCCCAGGGGGCGTCTATGGCTACACCTTC
clone size: few; D gene: TRBD1; J gene: TRBJ2-5; V gene: TRBV10-2; CDR3 protein: CASTGRQGPTETQYF; CDR3 DNA: TGCGCCAGCACTGGGAGACAGGGGCCAACGGAGACCCAGTACTTC
clone size: few; D gene: TRBD1; J gene: TRBJ2-1; V gene: TRBV10-3; CDR3 protein: CAISERDSGWNEQFF; CDR3 DNA: TGTGCCATCAGTGAGAGGGACAGTGGCTGGAATGAGCAGTTCTTC
clone size: NA; D gene: NA; J gene: TRBJ2-1; V gene: TRBV10-2; CDR3 protein: CASRTVSVNEQFF; CDR3 DNA: TGCGCCAGCAGGACAGTATCGGTGAATGAGCAGTTCTTC
clone size: NA; D gene: TRBD2; J gene: TRBJ2-1; V gene: TRBV25-1; CDR3 protein: CASSESIGRGVDEQFF; CDR3 DNA: TGTGCCAGCAGTGAATCAATAGGGAGGGGCGTCGATGAGCAGTTCTTC
clone size: NA; D gene: TRBD1; J gene: TRBJ1-1; V gene: TRBV9; CDR3 protein: CASSVGLGTGNTEAFF; CDR3 DNA: TGTGCCAGCAGCGTAGGGCTCGGGACAGGGAACACTGAAGCTTTCTTT
clone size: medium-sized; D gene: NA; J gene: TRBJ2-3; V gene: TRBV7-2; CDR3 protein: CASSPEIFRDPNTQYF; CDR3 DNA: TGTGCCAGCAGCCCTGAAATTTTCCGGGACCCGAATACGCAGTATTTT
clone size: NA; D gene: NA; J gene: TRBJ1-5; V gene: TRBV7-6; CDR3 protein: CASSPRGPGQPQHF; CDR3 DNA: TGTGCCAGCAGCCCAAGGGGTCCGGGCCAGCCCCAGCATTTT
clone size: NA; D gene: TRBD2; J gene: TRBJ2-7; V gene: TRBV5-6; CDR3 protein: CASSPRGVREQYF; CDR3 DNA: TGTGCCAGCAGCCCTCGGGGGGTTCGGGAGCAGTACTTC
clone size: NA; D gene: NA; J gene: TRBJ1-1; V gene: TRBV9; CDR3 protein: CASSTHLGTEAFF; CDR3 DNA: TGTGCCAGCAGCACCCACCTGGGCACTGAAGCTTTCTTT
clone size: NA; D gene: NA; J gene: TRBJ2-4; V gene: TRBV2; CDR3 protein: CASSSSRNIQYF; CDR3 DNA: TGTGCCAGCAGTTCTAGCAGAAACATTCAGTACTTC
clone size: NA; D gene: TRBD1; J gene: TRBJ1-3; V gene: TRBV6-6; CDR3 protein: CASSYLGQGAGNTIYF; CDR3 DNA: TGTGCCAGCAGTTACCTGGGACAGGGTGCTGGAAACACCATATATTTT
clone size: many; D gene: NA; J gene: TRBJ1-2; V gene: TRBV21-1; CDR3 protein: CASSNPGQGGYTF; CDR3 DNA: TGTGCCAGCAGCAACCCGGGACAGGGCGGCTACACCTTC
clone size: few; D gene: NA; J gene: TRBJ1-2; V gene: TRBV6-1; CDR3 protein: CASSAAGFLGDGYTF; CDR3 DNA: TGTGCCAGCAGCGCAGCGGGGTTCCTGGGGGATGGCTACACCTTC
clone size: few; D gene: TRBD1; J gene: TRBJ2-4; V gene: TRBV5-1; CDR3 protein: CASSLDRGSAGVQYF; CDR3 DNA: TGCGCCAGCAGCCTAGACAGGGGGTCCGCCGGCGTTCAGTACTTC